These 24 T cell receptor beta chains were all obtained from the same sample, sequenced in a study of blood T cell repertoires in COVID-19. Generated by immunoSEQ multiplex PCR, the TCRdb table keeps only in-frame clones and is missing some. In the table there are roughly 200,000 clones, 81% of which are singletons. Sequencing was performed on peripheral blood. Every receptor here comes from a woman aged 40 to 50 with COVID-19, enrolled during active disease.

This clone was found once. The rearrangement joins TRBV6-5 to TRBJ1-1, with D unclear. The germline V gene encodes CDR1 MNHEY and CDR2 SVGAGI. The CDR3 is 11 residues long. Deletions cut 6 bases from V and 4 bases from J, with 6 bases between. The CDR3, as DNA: TGTGCCAGCAGGGCTGGCACTGAAGCTTTCTTT. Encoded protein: CASRAGTEAFF.

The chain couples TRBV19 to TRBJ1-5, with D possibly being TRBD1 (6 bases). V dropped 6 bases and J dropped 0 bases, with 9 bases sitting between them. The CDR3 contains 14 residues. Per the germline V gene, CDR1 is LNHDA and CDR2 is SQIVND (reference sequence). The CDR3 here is CASSMDSSNQPQHF. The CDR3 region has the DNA TGTGCCAGTAGCATGGACAGTAGCAATCAGCCCCAGCATTTT.

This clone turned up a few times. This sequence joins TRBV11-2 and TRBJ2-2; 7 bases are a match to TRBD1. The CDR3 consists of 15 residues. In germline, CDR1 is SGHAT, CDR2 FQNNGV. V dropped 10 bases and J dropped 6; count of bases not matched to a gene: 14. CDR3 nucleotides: TGTGCCACCCTACCCACAGGGGTTTTCGCCGGGGAGCTGTTTTTT. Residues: CATLPTGVFAGELFF. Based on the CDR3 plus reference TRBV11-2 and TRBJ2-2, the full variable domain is EAGVAQSPRYKIIEKRQSVAFWCNPISGHATLYWYQQILGQGPKLLIQFQNNGVVDDSQLPKDRFSAERLKGVDSTLKIQPAKLEDSAVYLCATLPTGVFAGELFFGEGSRLTVL.

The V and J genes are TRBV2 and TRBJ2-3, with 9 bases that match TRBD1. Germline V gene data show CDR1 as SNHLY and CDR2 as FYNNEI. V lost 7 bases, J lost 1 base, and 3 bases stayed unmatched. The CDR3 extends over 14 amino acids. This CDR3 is CASKGQGGTDTQYF. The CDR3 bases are TGTGCCAGCAAGGGACAGGGAGGCACAGATACGCAGTATTTT.

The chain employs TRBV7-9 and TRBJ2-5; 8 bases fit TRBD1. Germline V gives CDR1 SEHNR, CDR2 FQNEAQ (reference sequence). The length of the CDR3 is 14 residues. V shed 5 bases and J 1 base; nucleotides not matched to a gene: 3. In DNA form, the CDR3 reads TGTGCCAGCAGCGGGACAGGCCCCCAAGAGACCCAGTACTTC. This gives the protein CASSGTGPQETQYF.

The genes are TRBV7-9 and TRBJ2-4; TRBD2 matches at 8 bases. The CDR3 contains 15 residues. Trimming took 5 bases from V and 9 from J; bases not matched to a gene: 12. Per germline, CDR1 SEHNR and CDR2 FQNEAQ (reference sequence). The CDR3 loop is CASSRGGPQGSIQYF. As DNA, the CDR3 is TGTGCCAGCAGCCGCGGGGGGCCACAAGGAAGCATTCAGTACTTC.

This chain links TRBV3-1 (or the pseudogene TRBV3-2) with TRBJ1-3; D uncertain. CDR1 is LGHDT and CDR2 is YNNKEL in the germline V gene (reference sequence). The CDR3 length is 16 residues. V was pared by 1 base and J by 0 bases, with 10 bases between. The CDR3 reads CASSQGATFSGNTIYF. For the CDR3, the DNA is TGTGCCAGCAGCCAAGGCGCCACCTTCTCTGGAAACACCATATATTTT.

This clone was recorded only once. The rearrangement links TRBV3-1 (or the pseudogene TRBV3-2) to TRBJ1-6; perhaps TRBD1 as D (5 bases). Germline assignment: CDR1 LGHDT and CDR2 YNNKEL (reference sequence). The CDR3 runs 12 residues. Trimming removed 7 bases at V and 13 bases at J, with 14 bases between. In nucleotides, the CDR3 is TGTGCCAGCATGGGGTCAGGGCCGCCCCTCCACTTT. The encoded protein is CASMGSGPPLHF.

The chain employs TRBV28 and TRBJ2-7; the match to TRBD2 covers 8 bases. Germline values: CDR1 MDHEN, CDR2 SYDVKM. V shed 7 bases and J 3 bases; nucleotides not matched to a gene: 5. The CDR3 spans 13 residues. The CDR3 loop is CASTLAGRYEQYF. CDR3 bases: TGTGCCAGCACCTTAGCGGGGCGCTACGAGCAGTACTTC.

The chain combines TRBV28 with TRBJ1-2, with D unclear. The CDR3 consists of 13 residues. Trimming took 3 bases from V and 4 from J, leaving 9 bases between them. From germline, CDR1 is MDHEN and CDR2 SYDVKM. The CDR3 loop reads CASSFRGFYGYTF. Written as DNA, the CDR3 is TGTGCCAGCAGTTTTCGAGGTTTCTATGGCTACACCTTC.

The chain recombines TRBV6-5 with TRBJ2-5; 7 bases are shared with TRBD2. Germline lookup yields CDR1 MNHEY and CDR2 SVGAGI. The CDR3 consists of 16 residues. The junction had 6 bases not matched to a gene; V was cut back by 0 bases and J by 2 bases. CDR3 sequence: CASSYSIAGRQETQYF. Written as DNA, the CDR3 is TGTGCCAGCAGTTACTCGATAGCGGGTAGGCAAGAGACCCAGTACTTC.

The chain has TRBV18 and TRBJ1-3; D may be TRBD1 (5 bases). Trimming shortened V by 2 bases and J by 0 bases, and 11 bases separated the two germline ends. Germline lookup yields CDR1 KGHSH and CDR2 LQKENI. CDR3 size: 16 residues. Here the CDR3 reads CASSPRQQLSGNTIYF. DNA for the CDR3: TGTGCCAGCTCACCAAGACAGCAACTCTCTGGAAACACCATATATTTT. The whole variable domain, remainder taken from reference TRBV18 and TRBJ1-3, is NAGVMQNPRHLVRRRGQEARLRCSPMKGHSHVYWYRQLPEEGLKFMVYLQKENIIDESGMPKERFSAEFPKEGPSILRIQQVVRGDSAAYFCASSPRQQLSGNTIYFGEGSWLTVV.

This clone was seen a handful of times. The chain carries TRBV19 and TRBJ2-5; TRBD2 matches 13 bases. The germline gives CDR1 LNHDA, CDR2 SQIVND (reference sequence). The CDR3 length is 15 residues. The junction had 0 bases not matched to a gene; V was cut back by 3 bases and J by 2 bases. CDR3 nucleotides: TGTGCCAGTAGTATGGGACTAGCGGGACAAGAGACCCAGTACTTC. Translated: CASSMGLAGQETQYF.

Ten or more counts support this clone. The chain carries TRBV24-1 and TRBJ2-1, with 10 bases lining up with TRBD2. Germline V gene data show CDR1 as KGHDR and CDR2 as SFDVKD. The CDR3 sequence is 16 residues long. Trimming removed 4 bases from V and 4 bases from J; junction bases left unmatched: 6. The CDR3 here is CATSDLSGGLYNEQFF. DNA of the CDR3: TGTGCCACCAGTGACCTTAGCGGGGGGCTTTACAATGAGCAGTTCTTC.

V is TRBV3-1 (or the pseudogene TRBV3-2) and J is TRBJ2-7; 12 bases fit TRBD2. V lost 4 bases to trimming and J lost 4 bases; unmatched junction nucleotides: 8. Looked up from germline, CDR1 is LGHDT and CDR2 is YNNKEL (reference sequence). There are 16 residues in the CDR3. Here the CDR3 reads CASSPAQTSGSYEQYF. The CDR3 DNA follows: TGTGCCAGCAGCCCCGCCCAGACTAGCGGGAGTTACGAGCAGTACTTC.

The CDR3 loop is CASSQVTSGGTDTQYF. The CDR3 DNA reads TGCGCCAGCAGCCAAGTGACTAGCGGGGGCACAGATACGCAGTATTTT. The chain is built from TRBV4-1 and TRBJ2-3; 11 bases align to TRBD2. Germline loops: CDR1 MGHRA, CDR2 YSYEKL. Trimming cost V 1 base and J 1 base; bases outside gene matches: 1. The CDR3 covers 16 residues.

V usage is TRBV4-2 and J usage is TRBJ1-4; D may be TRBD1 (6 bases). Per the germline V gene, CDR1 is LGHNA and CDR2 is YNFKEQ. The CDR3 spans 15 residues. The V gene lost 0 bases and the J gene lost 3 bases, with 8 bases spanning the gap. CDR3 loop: CASSQEGAANEKLFF. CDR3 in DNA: TGTGCCAGCAGCCAAGAGGGGGCGGCTAATGAAAAACTGTTTTTT.

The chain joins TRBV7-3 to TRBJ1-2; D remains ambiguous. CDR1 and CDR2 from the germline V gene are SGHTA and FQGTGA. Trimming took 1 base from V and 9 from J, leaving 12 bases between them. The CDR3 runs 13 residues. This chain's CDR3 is CASSLNAGVRYTF. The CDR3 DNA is TGTGCCAGCAGCTTAAACGCAGGCGTCCGCTACACCTTC.

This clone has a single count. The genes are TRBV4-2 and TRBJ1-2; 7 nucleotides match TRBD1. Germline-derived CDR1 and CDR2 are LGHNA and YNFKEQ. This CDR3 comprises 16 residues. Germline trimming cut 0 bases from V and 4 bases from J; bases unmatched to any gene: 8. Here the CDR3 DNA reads TGTGCCAGCAGCCAAGATGGACAGGATAGACCCTATGGCTACACCTTC. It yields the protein CASSQDGQDRPYGYTF.

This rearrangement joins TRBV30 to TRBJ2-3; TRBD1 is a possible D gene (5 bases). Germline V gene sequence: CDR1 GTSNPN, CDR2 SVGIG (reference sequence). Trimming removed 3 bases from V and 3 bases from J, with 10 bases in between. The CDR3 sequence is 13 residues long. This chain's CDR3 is CAWRNQGTDTQYF. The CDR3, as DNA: TGTGCCTGGAGAAACCAGGGAACAGATACGCAGTATTTT.

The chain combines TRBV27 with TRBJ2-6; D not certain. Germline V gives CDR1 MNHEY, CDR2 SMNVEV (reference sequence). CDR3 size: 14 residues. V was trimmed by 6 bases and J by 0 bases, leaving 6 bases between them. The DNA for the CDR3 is TGTGCCAGCAGCAGGTACTCTGGGGCCAACGTCCTGACTTTC. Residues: CASSRYSGANVLTF.

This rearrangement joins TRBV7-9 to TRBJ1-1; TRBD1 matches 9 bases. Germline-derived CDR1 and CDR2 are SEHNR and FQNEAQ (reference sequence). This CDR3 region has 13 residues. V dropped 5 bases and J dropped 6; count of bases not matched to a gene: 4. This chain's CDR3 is CASSTTGGSEAFF. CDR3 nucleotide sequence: TGTGCCAGCAGCACCACAGGGGGCTCTGAAGCTTTCTTT.

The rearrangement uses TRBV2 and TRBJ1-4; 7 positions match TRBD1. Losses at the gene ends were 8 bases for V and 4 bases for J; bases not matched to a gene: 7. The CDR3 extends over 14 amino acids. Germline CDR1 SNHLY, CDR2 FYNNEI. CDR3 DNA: TGTGCCAGCCAGATCACAGGGGTTAATGAAAAACTGTTTTTT. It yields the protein CASQITGVNEKLFF.

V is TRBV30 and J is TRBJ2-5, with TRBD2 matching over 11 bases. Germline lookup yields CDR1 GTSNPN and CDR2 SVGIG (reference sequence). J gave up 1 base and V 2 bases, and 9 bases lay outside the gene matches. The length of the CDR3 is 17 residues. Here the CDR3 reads CAWSPTSGRFSQETQYF. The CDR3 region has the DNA TGTGCCTGGAGTCCCACTAGCGGGAGATTTTCCCAAGAGACCCAGTACTTC.